These 20 T cell receptor beta chains were sequenced from one sample in a study of blood T cell repertoires in COVID-19. Using immunoSEQ multiplex PCR, the repertoire was profiled, and TCRdb retains in-frame clones only, with some absent. The sample has 88,000 or so clones; 86% are singletons. The sequencing sample was made of peripheral blood. The receptor set was obtained from a man between 60 and 70 years old with acute or convalescent COVID-19.

The chain has TRBV2 and TRBJ1-5, with 9 bases that match TRBD1. Per the germline V gene, CDR1 is SNHLY and CDR2 is FYNNEI. The J segment lost 7 bases and the V segment lost 6 bases, leaving 10 bases of the junction unmatched. This CDR3 has 15 residues. CDR3 loop: CASSSTGTGKQPQHF. In DNA, the CDR3 is TGTGCCAGCAGCTCAACCGGGACAGGGAAGCAGCCCCAGCATTTT.

This clone was recorded once. The chain combines TRBV18 with TRBJ2-7, with 8 positions matching TRBD1. Germline-derived CDR1 and CDR2 are KGHSH and LQKENI. V lost 3 bases, J lost 5 bases, and 6 bases stayed unmatched. CDR3 length: 14 residues. CDR3 region: CASSPGQGSDEQYF. The CDR3 coding sequence is TGTGCCAGCTCACCTGGACAGGGTTCTGACGAGCAGTACTTC.

The chain is built from TRBV2 and TRBJ2-5; 10 nucleotides line up with TRBD2. The CDR3 loop spans 16 amino acids. V was pared by 3 bases and J by 3 bases, with 7 bases of the junction left unmatched. CDR1 is SNHLY and CDR2 is FYNNEI in the germline V gene. In DNA form, the CDR3 reads TGTGCCAGCAGTGAGGACACTAGCGGGAAGAAAGAGACCCAGTACTTC. It yields the protein CASSEDTSGKKETQYF.

This clone showed up just once. The CDR3 DNA sequence: TGTGCCAGCAGCTTAGGGACCGGACAGGGGAACACTGAAGCTTTCTTT. Amino acid sequence: CASSLGTGQGNTEAFF. The rearrangement links TRBV13 to TRBJ1-1, with 8 bases identical to TRBD1. Germline V gives CDR1 PRHDT, CDR2 FYEKMQ (reference sequence). The CDR3 has 16 residues. The J segment lost 1 base and the V segment lost 0 bases, leaving 4 bases of the junction unmatched.

The V and J genes are TRBV19 and TRBJ1-4; D may be TRBD1 (6 bases). CDR1 and CDR2 from the germline V gene are LNHDA and SQIVND (reference sequence). V lost 7 bases and J 11 bases, leaving 20 bases between the germline ends. This CDR3 region has 14 residues. CDR3 DNA sequence: TGTGCCAGTAAAAAAGGACAGACCTGCGGTAAACTGTTTTTT. It codes for CASKKGQTCGKLFF.

The rearrangement links TRBV7-2 to TRBJ1-1, with D perhaps matching TRBD1 (5 bases). This CDR3 comprises 14 residues. Trimming cost V 2 bases and J 0 bases, with 7 bases left between them. CDR1 and CDR2 (germline): SGHTA, FQGNSA. CDR3: CASSLRGLNTEAFF. CDR3 in DNA: TGTGCCAGCAGCTTAAGGGGATTGAACACTGAAGCTTTCTTT.

The chain combines TRBV4-1 with TRBJ1-4; 9 nucleotides align to TRBD1. Germline V gives CDR1 MGHRA, CDR2 YSYEKL. CDR3 length equals 16 residues. V lost 0 bases, J lost 7 bases, and 6 bases stayed unmatched. CDR3 protein: CASSQDVQGAREKLFF. The CDR3 DNA sequence: TGCGCCAGCAGCCAAGACGTACAGGGGGCGCGTGAAAAACTGTTTTTT.

The V call is TRBV13, the J call TRBJ1-2; TRBD1 agrees at 7 bases. Germline assignment: CDR1 PRHDT and CDR2 FYEKMQ (reference sequence). The CDR3 sequence is 14 residues long. The trim removed 5 bases at V and 3 bases at J, leaving 6 bases unmatched. In nucleotides, the CDR3 is TGTGCCAGCAGCCCCGGGGACAGCTACTATGGCTACACCTTC. Translated: CASSPGDSYYGYTF.

This chain joins TRBV2 and TRBJ2-7, with 9 nucleotides matching TRBD1. Germline trimming cut 1 base from V and 5 bases from J; bases unmatched to any gene: 6. Germline CDR1 is SNHLY and CDR2 is FYNNEI. The CDR3 has 15 residues. The CDR3 DNA reads as TGTGCCAGCAGTGAAGGGACAGGGGTGGTCGACGAGCAGTACTTC. This codes for CASSEGTGVVDEQYF.

The chain links TRBV20-1 to TRBJ2-5; no definite D call. V was cut by 6 bases and J by 5 bases, with 10 bases left in between. Germline assignment: CDR1 DFQATT and CDR2 SNEGSKA (reference sequence). The CDR3 is made up of 11 amino acids. CDR3: CSAPRRETQYF. The CDR3 nucleotides are TGCAGTGCCCCCCGGCGGGAGACCCAGTACTTC.

The chain combines TRBV25-1 with TRBJ1-4; D ambiguous. The CDR3 has 14 amino acids. Trimming removed 3 bases at V and 4 bases at J, with 9 bases between. Germline V CDR1 and CDR2: MGHDK, SYGVNS. CDR3 DNA sequence: TGTGCCAGCAGTGATCAACTAATTAATGAAAAACTGTTTTTT. Its translation: CASSDQLINEKLFF.

This clone was seen just once. The genes are TRBV10-2 and TRBJ2-1; 7 bases match TRBD1. The CDR3 has 14 amino acids. The J segment lost 3 bases and the V segment lost 7 bases, leaving 6 bases of the junction unmatched. Per germline, CDR1 WSHSY and CDR2 SAAADI. CDR3 coding DNA: TGCGCCAGCACACAGGGGAAAGACTACAATGAGCAGTTCTTC. Translating gives CASTQGKDYNEQFF.

The chain joins TRBV25-1 to TRBJ1-6, with 8 bases identical to TRBD1. The CDR3 is 13 residues long. The J segment lost 9 bases and the V segment lost 6 bases, leaving 4 bases of the junction unmatched. The germline V gene encodes CDR1 MGHDK and CDR2 SYGVNS. CDR3 nucleotide sequence: TGTGCCAGCAGACAGGGGGTAATTTCACCCCTCCACTTT. This codes for CASRQGVISPLHF.

The rearrangement links TRBV3-1 (or the pseudogene TRBV3-2) to TRBJ2-2; D call uncertain. CDR1 LGHDT and CDR2 YNNKEL come from the germline V gene (reference sequence). The CDR3 loop spans 14 amino acids. V was clipped by 5 bases and J by 4 bases, with 11 bases between them. The CDR3 reads CASSASAGTGELFF. The CDR3 region has the DNA TGTGCCAGCAGCGCCTCTGCAGGCACCGGGGAGCTGTTTTTT.

The CDR3 protein is CASSIGRLTYNEQFF. The CDR3 nucleotides read TGTGCCAGCAGCATCGGGAGGCTTACCTACAATGAGCAGTTCTTC. The J gene is TRBJ2-1, the V gene TRBV5-6; 7 nucleotides agree with TRBD2. CDR3 length: 15 residues. Germline V gene sequence: CDR1 SGHDT, CDR2 YYEEEE. After removal of 4 bases from V and 2 bases from J, the junction contained 6 bases not matched to a gene.

This clone was found once. The chain couples TRBV30 to TRBJ1-2; D gene ambiguous. The V and J ends lost 4 bases and 7 bases respectively, with 10 bases between them. CDR3 size: 11 residues. Germline CDR1 and CDR2: GTSNPN and SVGIG (reference sequence). CDR3 DNA sequence: TGTGCCTGGAACTTCGCGCTTGGCTACACCTTC. Translating gives CAWNFALGYTF.

The chain combines TRBV29-1 with TRBJ1-1; D is perhaps TRBD1 (5 bases). The CDR3 contains 15 residues. The V gene's germline CDR1 is SQVTM and CDR2 ANQGSEA. V shed 4 bases and J shed 5 bases, with 20 bases lying between them. This CDR3 is CSVAYTAGLMTEAFF. CDR3 DNA sequence: TGCAGCGTTGCTTATACGGCAGGGTTAATGACTGAAGCTTTCTTT.

The J gene is TRBJ2-7, the V gene TRBV7-2, with TRBD1 matching 8 bases. J was trimmed by 5 bases and V by 5 bases; bases with no gene match: 11. CDR3 length: 15 residues. Germline values: CDR1 SGHTA, CDR2 FQGNSA. The CDR3: CASSPRVQGANEQYF. The CDR3 coding sequence is TGTGCCAGCAGCCCACGAGTTCAGGGGGCGAACGAGCAGTACTTC.

The CDR3 reads CASSHEPGQGTDTQYF. In nucleotides, the CDR3 is TGTGCCAGCAGTCACGAACCGGGACAGGGAACAGATACGCAGTATTTT. This rearrangement joins TRBV7-2 to TRBJ2-3, with TRBD1 matching over 9 bases. The CDR3 totals 16 residues. Germline V gives CDR1 SGHTA, CDR2 FQGNSA. The V segment lost 6 bases and the J segment 3 bases; nucleotides outside the gene matches: 10.

The chain employs TRBV29-1 and TRBJ1-1; weak D call: TRBD1 (6 bases). There are 13 residues in the CDR3. Trimming removed 6 bases from V and 4 bases from J, with 15 bases in between. CDR1 SQVTM and CDR2 ANQGSEA come from the germline V gene. The CDR3 is CSVYTGRGTEAFF. Here the CDR3 DNA reads TGCAGCGTCTACACAGGGCGCGGCACTGAAGCTTTCTTT.